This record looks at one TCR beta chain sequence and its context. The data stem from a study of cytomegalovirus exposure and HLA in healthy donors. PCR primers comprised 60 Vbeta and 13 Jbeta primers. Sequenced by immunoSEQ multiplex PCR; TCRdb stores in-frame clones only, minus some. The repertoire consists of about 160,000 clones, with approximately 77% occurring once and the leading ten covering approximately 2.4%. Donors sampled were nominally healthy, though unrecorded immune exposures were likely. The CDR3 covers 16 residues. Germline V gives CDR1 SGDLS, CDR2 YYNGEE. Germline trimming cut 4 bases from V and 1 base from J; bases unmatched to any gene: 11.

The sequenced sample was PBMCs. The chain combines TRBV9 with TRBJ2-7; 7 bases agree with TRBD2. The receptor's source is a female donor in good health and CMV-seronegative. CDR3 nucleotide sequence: TGTGCCAGCAGCACTCCAATGGGGGGGACGTCCTACGAGCAGTACTTC. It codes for CASSTPMGGTSYEQYF.